Listed below are T cell receptor beta chains from one sample, sequenced in a study of OX40 agonist ivuxolimab in advanced cancers. Here immunoSEQ multiplex PCR was the method, and the copy in TCRdb shows in-frame clones only, minus some. The table includes approximately 84,000 clones, approximately 89% detected once. The starting material was CD4+ or CD8+ T cells sorted from blood, obtained in a trial of the OX40 agonist ivuxolimab. These TCRs come from an adult with an advanced solid tumor such as melanoma, head and neck, liver or kidney cancer. CDR3s include the opening cysteine and the closing phenylalanine or tryptophan. D genes are given only for firm matches. Clone size, where shown, is once, few, many, or a class for clones that have expanded.

abundance	d_gene	v_gene	j_gene	CDR3aa	CDR3nt
-	-	TRBV5-1	TRBJ2-2	CASSPGVKTSPGELFF	TGCGCCAGCAGCCCGGGGGTTAAGACTTCCCCCGGGGAGCTGTTTTTT
-	-	TRBV5-1	TRBJ2-5	CASSFPGAEETQYF	TGCGCCAGCAGCTTCCCCGGGGCCGAGGAGACCCAGTACTTC
-	TRBD2	TRBV27	TRBJ2-1	CASSFRLSSGTYNEQFF	TGTGCCAGCAGTTTTAGGTTGTCTAGCGGGACCTACAATGAGCAGTTCTTC
-	TRBD1	TRBV5-1	TRBJ2-1	CASSFPGTDNEQFF	TGCGCCAGCAGCTTTCCTGGGACAGACAATGAGCAGTTCTTC
-	TRBD1	TRBV18	TRBJ2-5	CASSRRTGGPETQYF	TGTGCCAGCTCACGGCGGACAGGGGGCCCGGAGACCCAGTACTTC
-	-	TRBV28	TRBJ2-2	CASSTGSARTGELFF	TGTGCCAGCAGCACAGGGTCGGCTCGCACCGGGGAGCTGTTTTTT
once	-	TRBV19	TRBJ1-1	CASSMLAGRNTEAFF	TGTGCCAGTAGTATGCTGGCAGGGAGGAACACTGAAGCTTTCTTT
once	-	TRBV6-1	TRBJ1-5	CASSDERINQPQHF	TGTGCCAGCAGTGACGAAAGGATCAATCAGCCCCAGCATTTT
-	-	TRBV10-3	TRBJ1-4	CAISDTGSAEKLFF	TGTGCCATCAGTGACACAGGGAGTGCTGAAAAACTGTTTTTT
-	TRBD2	TRBV5-1	TRBJ2-1	CASSFMLAGDNEQFF	TGCGCCAGCAGCTTTATGCTAGCGGGGGACAATGAGCAGTTCTTC
-	TRBD1	TRBV6-5	TRBJ1-6	CASATGSSYNSPLHF	TGTGCCAGCGCGACAGGGAGCTCCTATAATTCACCCCTCCACTTT
-	TRBD1	TRBV9	TRBJ1-1	CASSVKADRDWTEAFF	TGTGCCAGCAGCGTCAAGGCCGACAGGGATTGGACTGAAGCTTTCTTT
-	-	TRBV19	TRBJ1-2	CASSFGRALNYGYTF	TGTGCCAGTAGTTTTGGCAGAGCCCTTAACTATGGCTACACCTTC